A few counts support the clone carrying this T cell receptor (beta chain). The target antigen is unknown. The sample comes from a study of spatial heterogeneity in lung cancer. On the study more broadly: Each unique TCR and UMI combination was seen more than ten times on average in raw reads. Study results and limitations: Expanded tumor TCRs that were ubiquitous appeared in blood more at resection than follow-up.

TCR cDNA molecules were tagged individually, and each one carried a unique molecular identifier. In TCRdb, the 5' RACE reads were re-called with MiXCR into one record per CDR3 protein. The data hold tens of thousands of distinct CDR3 sequences, with 5.8% observed a single time. The time point: sample taken at primary tumor resection. Frozen PBMC, nontumor lung or tumor provided whole RNA, which was sequenced unsorted. The cohort: 70 to 75 early-stage, untreated non-small cell lung cancer patients. The V end was cut by 1 base, the J end by 0 bases, with 13 bases between. Germline assignment: CDR1 SGHDN and CDR2 FVKESK. The CDR3 runs 17 residues.

Sample: PBMCs, taken at surgery. The chain has TRBV14 and TRBJ2-1; D not certain. The sequence was obtained from a male donor with early-stage non-small cell lung cancer. Here the CDR3 DNA reads TGTGCCAGCAGCCAAGCCTTCAGAAGGAGCTCCTACAATGAGCAGTTCTTC. It is translated as CASSQAFRRSSYNEQFF.